This record concerns one T cell receptor beta chain sequence. Its antigen is as yet unknown. The data originate from a study of T cells expressing NK-cell markers. TCRdb derives one entry per CDR3 protein from the 5' RACE reads, leaving out DNA. The table gives roughly 380,000 distinct CDR3 sequences; the top ten clones make up 5% to 5.5% of it. Overall study results and limits: Roughly six of the donors carried dominant NKG2C+ clonotypes that took up about 1.0-7.0% of their CD8+ T cells.

The receptor was derived from a man between 18 and 69 years old in good health. Sequences were obtained from blood T cells: a sorted CD56 or NKG2C T cell subset, CD4+ or CD8+ T cells, or bulk PBMC T cells (not recorded which).

The CDR3 loop is CASSPPWSTGNTIYF. This chain connects TRBV12-3 or TRBV12-4 to TRBJ1-3; as DNA is missing, the TRBD1 call by TCRdb cannot be tested. The CDR3 is made up of 15 amino acids.